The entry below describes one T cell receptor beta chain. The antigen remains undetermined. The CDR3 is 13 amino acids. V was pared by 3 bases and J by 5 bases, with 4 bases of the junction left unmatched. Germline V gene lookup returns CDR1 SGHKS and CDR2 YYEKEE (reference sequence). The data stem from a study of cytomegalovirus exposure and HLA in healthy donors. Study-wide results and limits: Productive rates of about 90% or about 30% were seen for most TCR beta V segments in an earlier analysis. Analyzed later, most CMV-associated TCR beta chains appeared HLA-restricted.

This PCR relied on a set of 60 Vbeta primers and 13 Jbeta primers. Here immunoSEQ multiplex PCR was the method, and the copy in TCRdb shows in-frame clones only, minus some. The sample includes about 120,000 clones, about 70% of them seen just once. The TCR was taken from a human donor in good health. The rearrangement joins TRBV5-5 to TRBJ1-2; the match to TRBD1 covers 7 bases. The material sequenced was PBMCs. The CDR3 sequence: CASSYGQAYGYTF. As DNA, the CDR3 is TGTGCCAGCAGCTACGGACAGGCTTATGGCTACACCTTC.